This entry lists 14 T cell receptor beta chains sequenced from one sample in a study of T-cell memory formation after mild COVID-19. From the 5' RACE reads, TCRdb called clonotypes with MiXCR, one entry per CDR3 protein. The profile shows 7,000 to 7,500 distinct CDR3 sequences, 31% of them singletons. Sequences were obtained from PBMCs or a T cell subset sorted from them (not recorded which). These receptors originate from an adult woman who had mild COVID-19 (a few samples of this study predate the infection). Cell type and time point are not known.

This clonotype was counted at least ten times. The chain is built from TRBV7-6 and TRBJ2-5; D gene uncertain. The CDR3 spans 14 residues. V dropped 3 bases and J dropped 3 bases, with 11 bases sitting between them. CDR1 is SGHVS and CDR2 is FNYEAQ in the germline V gene. Written as DNA, the CDR3 is TGTGCCAGCAGCTTCTGGTCTAGGGAAGAGACCCAGTACTTC. Translation: CASSFWSREETQYF.

The J gene is TRBJ2-3, the V gene TRBV30; D not certain. The CDR3 consists of 13 residues. CDR1 GTSNPN and CDR2 SVGIG come from the germline V gene (reference sequence). The V end was cut by 1 base, the J end by 10 bases, with 15 bases between. This CDR3 reads CAWSGTLGGSQYF. Written as DNA, the CDR3 is TGTGCCTGGAGTGGAACTTTAGGCGGCTCGCAGTATTTT.

This clonotype was recorded at least ten times. Germline and junction disagree at one end, which may indicate a read error. The chain recombines TRBV13 with TRBJ1-1; D uncertain. The CDR3 has 9 amino acids. Germline assignment: CDR1 PRHDT and CDR2 FYEKMQ (reference sequence). This chain's CDR3 is CASTPEGFF. CDR3 bases: TGTGCCAGCACCCCTGAAGGTTTCTTT.

This clonotype was seen ten or more times. The rearrangement uses TRBV2 and TRBJ1-5; a possible D gene is TRBD1 (5 bases). V gave up 7 bases and J gave up 3 bases, with 7 bases separating them. Germline lookup yields CDR1 SNHLY and CDR2 FYNNEI. This CDR3 spans 12 amino acids. The CDR3, as DNA: TGTGCCAGCACGGGGGACAATCAGCCCCAGCATTTT. It encodes CASTGDNQPQHF.

This clonotype was recorded many times. V usage is TRBV14 and J usage is TRBJ2-3; tentative D call: TRBD1 (6 bases). Trimming took 4 bases from V and 1 from J, leaving 21 bases between them. The germline gives CDR1 SGHDN, CDR2 FVKESK. CDR3 size: 18 residues. Here the CDR3 reads CASSPDVGRGFRTDTQYF. The DNA for the CDR3 is TGTGCCAGCAGCCCAGATGTGGGCAGGGGATTTCGCACAGATACGCAGTATTTT. Full variable domain (missing parts from reference TRBV14 and TRBJ2-3): EAGVTQFPSHSVIEKGQTVTLRCDPISGHDNLYWYRRVMGKEIKFLLHFVKESKQDESGMPNNRFLAERTGGTYSTLKVQPAELEDSGVYFCASSPDVGRGFRTDTQYFGPGTRLTVL.

The V call is TRBV5-1, the J call TRBJ2-1; TRBD2 matches 7 bases. This CDR3 spans 14 amino acids. The germline CDR1 and CDR2 sequences are SGHRS and YFSETQ. J was trimmed by 8 bases and V by 1 base; bases with no gene match: 6. This chain's CDR3 is CASSLFPAGDEQFF. The CDR3 nucleotides are TGCGCCAGCAGCTTGTTCCCGGCGGGGGATGAGCAGTTCTTC.

The genes are TRBV6-2 or TRBV6-3 and TRBJ2-3, with TRBD2 matching over 10 bases. Unmatched junction bases numbered 5, after V lost 6 bases and J lost 2 bases. Germline CDR1 MNHEY, CDR2 SVGEGT. The CDR3 totals 15 residues. The CDR3 coding sequence is TGTGCCAGCAGGCCTAGCGGGGGACTCACAGATACGCAGTATTTT. Translation: CASRPSGGLTDTQYF.

In its sample, this clonotype was seen many times. The genes are TRBV5-4 and TRBJ2-7; the D call may be TRBD1 or TRBD2 (5 bases each). The CDR3 runs 15 residues. Germline V gene sequence: CDR1 SGHNT, CDR2 YYREEE (reference sequence). The ends were cut back, 2 bases at V and 2 bases at J, with 14 bases in the middle. The CDR3 DNA reads as TGTGCCAGCAGCTTTTGGGACGTCGAAGCCTACGAGCAGTACTTC. Translating it yields CASSFWDVEAYEQYF.

This clonotype is medium-sized by share. This chain connects TRBV15 to TRBJ2-1; D is unclear. The CDR3 runs 16 residues. From germline, CDR1 is LNHNV and CDR2 YYDKDF (reference sequence). The V end lost 0 bases, the J end lost 0 bases, and 9 bases lay between the germline ends. The CDR3 is CATSREIYHSYNEQFF. The DNA of the CDR3 is TGTGCCACCAGCAGAGAGATATACCACTCCTACAATGAGCAGTTCTTC.

This clonotype was counted many times. The chain has TRBV6-2 or TRBV6-3 and TRBJ2-2; no reliable D call. The CDR3 loop spans 12 amino acids. Germline V gene sequence: CDR1 MNHEY, CDR2 SVGEGT. V dropped 6 bases and J dropped 6 bases, with 8 bases sitting between them. Written as DNA, the CDR3 is TGTGCCAGCAGCCTTATAGCCGGGGAGCTGTTTTTT. This codes for CASSLIAGELFF.

This clonotype is labeled as medium-sized. The chain combines TRBV5-5 with TRBJ2-7; D remains unclear. The germline V gene encodes CDR1 SGHKS and CDR2 YYEKEE (reference sequence). The CDR3 has 17 amino acids. V was pared by 0 bases and J by 0 bases, with 16 bases between. The CDR3 DNA is TGTGCCAGCAGCTTGGCCTTTTACAGCCACCTCTCCTACGAGCAGTACTTC. Its protein product is CASSLAFYSHLSYEQYF. The entire variable domain, with the rest obtained from reference TRBV5-5 and TRBJ2-7, is as follows: DAGVTQSPTHLIKTRGQQVTLRCSPISGHKSVSWYQQVLGQGPQFIFQYYEKEERGRGNFPDRFSARQFPNYSSELNVNALLLGDSALYLCASSLAFYSHLSYEQYFGPGTRLTVT.

The J gene is TRBJ2-7, the V gene TRBV18; 8 bases map to TRBD2. The germline CDR1 and CDR2 sequences are KGHSH and LQKENI. CDR3 length: 15 residues. The ends lost 2 bases at V and 6 bases at J; junction bases unmatched: 9. The CDR3 DNA is TGTGCCAGCTCACCAGGGACTAGGGGGAGTGTCGAGCAGTACGTC. This gives the protein CASSPGTRGSVEQYV.

This clonotype was detected ten times or more. This sequence joins TRBV12-3 or TRBV12-4 and TRBJ2-1; 8 nucleotides agree with TRBD2. The CDR3 spans 14 residues. The V gene end was trimmed by 6 bases and the J gene end by 10 bases; junction bases not matched to a gene: 11. The CDR3 DNA is TGTGCCAGCAGCCGCAAGGCGGGAGGCCGGGAGCAGTTCTTC. It is translated as CASSRKAGGREQFF.

This clonotype was seen ten or more times. The chain has TRBV18 and TRBJ1-5, with 11 bases aligning to TRBD1. Germline V gives CDR1 KGHSH, CDR2 LQKENI. With 4 bases clipped from V and 5 bases from J, the junction kept 7 bases outside the gene matches. There are 16 residues in the CDR3. CDR3 DNA sequence: TGTGCCAGCTCACTTATACCGGGACAGGGGGATCAGCCCCAGCATTTT. This encodes CASSLIPGQGDQPQHF.